This entry lists 23 T cell receptor beta chains sequenced from one sample in a study of cytomegalovirus exposure and HLA in healthy donors. The protocol was immunoSEQ multiplex PCR, while the TCRdb copy is restricted to in-frame clones and leaves out a portion. The sample holds about 160,000 clones; approximately 86% are singletons and the top ten take around 2.4%. The specimen was PBMCs. These receptors all stem from a woman aged 18-29 years in good health and CMV-seronegative.

In its sample, this clone was seen a few times. This rearrangement joins TRBV25-1 to TRBJ1-5; no clear D. Germline loops: CDR1 MGHDK, CDR2 SYGVNS. The CDR3 is 13 amino acids. Trimming stripped 8 bases from V and 6 bases from J, with 14 bases between. The CDR3 is CASSSQEGQPQHF. The CDR3 nucleotides read TGTGCCAGCTCGAGTCAGGAGGGTCAGCCCCAGCATTTT.

The chain carries TRBV7-2 and TRBJ1-1; D not certain. This CDR3 is built from 14 residues. Germline V gives CDR1 SGHTA, CDR2 FQGNSA. The germline V and J ends were trimmed by 1 base and 11 bases, with 17 bases remaining between them. The CDR3 is CASSLGQPPLRAFF. CDR3 in DNA: TGTGCCAGCAGCTTAGGGCAGCCCCCGCTGAGGGCTTTCTTT.

The chain links TRBV30 to TRBJ2-7; the D gene is possibly TRBD1 (6 bases). The CDR3 is made up of 13 amino acids. Trimming took 4 bases from V and 3 from J, leaving 13 bases between them. The germline V gene encodes CDR1 GTSNPN and CDR2 SVGIG (reference sequence). For the CDR3, the DNA is TGTGCCTGGACTCCAGACAGGAACTACGAGCAGTACTTC. Protein product: CAWTPDRNYEQYF.

The CDR3 spells CASSRLTGQAYEQYF. The CDR3 DNA sequence: TGCGCCAGCAGCCGTTTAACAGGGCAGGCGTACGAGCAGTACTTC. The chain links TRBV4-3 to TRBJ2-7, with a tentative D call TRBD1 (6 bases). The CDR3 length is 15 residues. V was shortened by 4 bases and J by 4 bases, with 17 bases between the two germline ends. Germline loops: CDR1 LGHNA, CDR2 YSLEER.

V is TRBV4-1 and J is TRBJ2-3; TRBD1 matches 8 bases. J gave up 3 bases and V 4 bases, and 3 bases lay outside the gene matches. Germline assignment: CDR1 MGHRA and CDR2 YSYEKL. The CDR3 sequence is 14 residues long. CDR3 nucleotides: TGCGCCAGCAGCCCAACAGGGGGGACAGATACGCAGTATTTT. It yields the protein CASSPTGGTDTQYF.

The chain joins TRBV7-9 to TRBJ1-2; weak D call: TRBD1 (5 bases). Germline V gives CDR1 SEHNR, CDR2 FQNEAQ (reference sequence). The CDR3 loop spans 16 amino acids. V was pared by 2 bases and J by 0 bases, with 13 bases between. The CDR3 region has the DNA TGTGCCAGCAGCTTAAGGAGGGACGGTGCTAACTATGGCTACACCTTC. Translated: CASSLRRDGANYGYTF.

In its sample, this clone was seen a few times. The rearrangement uses TRBV4-1 and TRBJ1-5; D unresolved. The V end lost 1 base, the J end lost 0 bases, and 13 bases lay between the germline ends. The CDR3 spans 17 residues. CDR1 and CDR2 from the germline V gene are MGHRA and YSYEKL. The CDR3 is CASSQGPGRDSNQPQHF. CDR3 nucleotides: TGCGCCAGCAGCCAAGGGCCGGGGAGGGATAGCAATCAGCCCCAGCATTTT.

This clone occurred a few times. The chain recombines TRBV4-1 with TRBJ2-7, with D uncertain. Trimming removed 3 bases from V and 11 bases from J, with 17 bases in between. Germline CDR1 reads MGHRA; CDR2 reads YSYEKL. The CDR3 has 13 residues. The CDR3, as DNA: TGCGCCAGCAGCCACGGAATAATGACTCGTGAGTACTTC. It encodes CASSHGIMTREYF.

This clone was counted only a few times. V is TRBV7-6 and J is TRBJ1-1; the D is unclear. CDR1 is SGHVS and CDR2 is FNYEAQ in the germline V gene. This CDR3 has 13 residues. V shed 4 bases and J shed 2 bases, with 8 bases lying between them. CDR3 nucleotides: TGTGCCAGCAGCTCACAACCAAACACTGAAGCTTTCTTT. Translation gives CASSSQPNTEAFF.

The chain couples TRBV11-1 to TRBJ2-7; D is unclear. V was shortened by 3 bases and J by 0 bases, with 6 bases between the two germline ends. The CDR3 is 13 residues long. Germline CDR1 SGHAT, CDR2 FQDESV (reference sequence). The CDR3 DNA sequence: TGTGCCAGCAGCTTGGCCCTCTCCTACGAGCAGTACTTC. It is translated as CASSLALSYEQYF.

The chain uses TRBV5-1 and TRBJ2-7; TRBD1 matches at 11 bases. The germline V gene encodes CDR1 SGHRS and CDR2 YFSETQ. The J segment lost 3 bases and the V segment lost 4 bases, leaving 12 bases of the junction unmatched. CDR3 length: 17 amino acids. The CDR3 reads CASSVSLGTGGNYEQYF. In nucleotides, the CDR3 is TGCGCCAGCAGCGTATCACTCGGGACAGGGGGTAACTACGAGCAGTACTTC.

This clone was recorded a few times. V usage is TRBV29-1 and J usage is TRBJ2-2; 7 bases fit TRBD2. The V segment lost 5 bases and the J segment 1 base; nucleotides outside the gene matches: 13. Germline assignment: CDR1 SQVTM and CDR2 ANQGSEA. There are 17 residues in the CDR3. The CDR3 DNA sequence: TGCAGCGTTAACCAGGTGGGAGGGACCCAGAACACCGGGGAGCTGTTTTTT. It is translated as CSVNQVGGTQNTGELFF.

The CDR3 DNA reads TGTGCCAGTAGGTACAACAGGGCTGACACTGAAGCTTTCTTT. Translation: CASRYNRADTEAFF. V and J are TRBV19 and TRBJ1-1; a possible D gene is TRBD1 (6 bases). The CDR3 length is 14 residues. Trimming took 6 bases from V and 3 from J, leaving 14 bases between them. The V gene's germline CDR1 is LNHDA and CDR2 SQIVND (reference sequence).

The V and J genes are TRBV11-2 and TRBJ2-7; 8 positions agree with TRBD1. The junction had 8 bases not matched to a gene; V was cut back by 6 bases and J by 7 bases. CDR3 size: 13 residues. CDR1 is SGHAT and CDR2 is FQNNGV in the germline V gene. The CDR3 nucleotides read TGTGCCAGCAGTCCGGACAGGGACCGGGAGCAGTACTTC. Translating gives CASSPDRDREQYF. Drawing the rest from reference TRBV11-2 and TRBJ2-7, the complete variable domain is EAGVAQSPRYKIIEKRQSVAFWCNPISGHATLYWYQQILGQGPKLLIQFQNNGVVDDSQLPKDRFSAERLKGVDSTLKIQPAKLEDSAVYLCASSPDRDREQYFGPGTRLTVT.

This clone showed up just once. V is TRBV2 and J is TRBJ1-4; TRBD1 is a possible D gene (6 bases). Trimming stripped 2 bases from V and 4 bases from J, with 11 bases between. In germline, CDR1 is SNHLY, CDR2 FYNNEI. CDR3 length: 15 amino acids. The CDR3 nucleotides read TGTGCCAGCAGTGAATTAGGGGGATATAATGAAAAACTGTTTTTT. Protein product: CASSELGGYNEKLFF.

The gene calls are TRBV7-9 and TRBJ1-4; TRBD1 might be the D (5 bases). The V end lost 1 base, the J end lost 5 bases, and 8 bases lay between the germline ends. In germline, CDR1 is SEHNR, CDR2 FQNEAQ (reference sequence). The CDR3 is 14 residues long. In DNA, the CDR3 is TGTGCCAGCAGCTTAGGACGGGGGAATGAAAAACTGTTTTTT. Amino acid sequence: CASSLGRGNEKLFF.

There are a few counts of this clone. This chain joins TRBV5-1 and TRBJ1-6, with D perhaps TRBD1 (5 bases). Per germline, CDR1 SGHRS and CDR2 YFSETQ. Trimming left V 0 bases short and J 8 bases short, with 15 bases between. The CDR3 length is 16 residues. Written as DNA, the CDR3 is TGCGCCAGCAGCTTGGTGGGAACTGGGGCCTATTCACCCCTCCACTTT. Protein product: CASSLVGTGAYSPLHF. Variable domain in full (rest from reference TRBV5-1 and TRBJ1-6): KAGVTQTPRYLIKTRGQQVTLSCSPISGHRSVSWYQQTPGQGLQFLFEYFSETQRNKGNFPGRFSGRQFSNSRSEMNVSTLELGDSALYLCASSLVGTGAYSPLHFGNGTRLTVT.

The chain employs TRBV5-1 and TRBJ1-2; 9 bases map to TRBD1. Germline values: CDR1 SGHRS, CDR2 YFSETQ. The trim removed 1 base at V and 4 bases at J, leaving 8 bases unmatched. The CDR3 consists of 16 residues. CDR3 bases: TGCGCCAGCAGCTTGTCCCCACAGGGGGCTGGCTATGGCTACACCTTC. Translating gives CASSLSPQGAGYGYTF.

The chain links TRBV28 to TRBJ1-5, with TRBD1 matching over 7 bases. The CDR3 totals 15 residues. Germline trimming cut 2 bases from V and 6 bases from J; bases unmatched to any gene: 7. Per germline, CDR1 MDHEN and CDR2 SYDVKM. The CDR3, as DNA: TGTGCCAGCAGTTTAGGAGGGGGCGCCGGTCAGCCCCAGCATTTT. Residues: CASSLGGGAGQPQHF.

V usage is TRBV4-1 and J usage is TRBJ1-2, with 7 bases matching TRBD1. The CDR3 is 13 residues long. J gave up 6 bases and V 6 bases, and 7 bases lay outside the gene matches. The germline V gene encodes CDR1 MGHRA and CDR2 YSYEKL. The CDR3 protein is CASSAGTENGYTF. CDR3 in DNA: TGCGCCAGCAGTGCCGGGACAGAGAATGGCTACACCTTC.

The sample holds a few counts of this clone. The chain has TRBV29-1 and TRBJ2-7; D not resolved. This CDR3 contains 13 residues. Trimming pared 0 bases from V and 1 base from J, leaving 7 bases between. The germline gives CDR1 SQVTM, CDR2 ANQGSEA. The CDR3 DNA follows: TGCAGCGTTGAAGATACAGTATCCTACGAGCAGTACTTC. Its protein product is CSVEDTVSYEQYF.

The chain uses TRBV27 and TRBJ2-7; D is uncertain. V lost 8 bases to trimming and J lost 2 bases, with 16 bases between them. This CDR3 spans 14 amino acids. Germline CDR1 is MNHEY and CDR2 is SMNVEV (reference sequence). CDR3 nucleotides: TGTGCCAGCTCCCGAAACGGGTTTCCCTACGAGCAGTACTTC. It codes for CASSRNGFPYEQYF.

The rearrangement links TRBV5-1 to TRBJ1-2, with a weak D call TRBD1 (6 bases). From germline, CDR1 is SGHRS and CDR2 YFSETQ. This CDR3 spans 12 amino acids. With 0 bases removed from V and 8 bases from J, the gap between germline ends came to 8 bases. CDR3 DNA: TGCGCCAGCAGCTTGGACAGGGCCGGCTACACCTTC. Translation: CASSLDRAGYTF.